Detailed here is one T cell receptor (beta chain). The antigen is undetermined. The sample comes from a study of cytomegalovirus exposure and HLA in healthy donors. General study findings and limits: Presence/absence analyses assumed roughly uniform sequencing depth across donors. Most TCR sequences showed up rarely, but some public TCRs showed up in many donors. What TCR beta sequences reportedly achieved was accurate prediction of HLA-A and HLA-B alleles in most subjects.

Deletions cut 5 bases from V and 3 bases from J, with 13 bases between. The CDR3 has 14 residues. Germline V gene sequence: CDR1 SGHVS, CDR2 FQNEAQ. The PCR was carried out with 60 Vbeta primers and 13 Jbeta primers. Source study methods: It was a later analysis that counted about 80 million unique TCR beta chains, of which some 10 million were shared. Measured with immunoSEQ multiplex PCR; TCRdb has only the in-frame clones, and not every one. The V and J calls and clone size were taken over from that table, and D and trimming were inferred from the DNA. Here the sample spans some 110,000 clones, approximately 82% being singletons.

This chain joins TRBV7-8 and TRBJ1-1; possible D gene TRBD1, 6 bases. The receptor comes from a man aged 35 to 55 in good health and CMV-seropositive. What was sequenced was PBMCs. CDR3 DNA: TGTGCCAGCAGCCTTCGGACAGACCACACTGAAGCTTTCTTT. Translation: CASSLRTDHTEAFF.